Each of the 23 T cell receptor beta chains below was sequenced from the same sample in a study of regulatory T cells in long-lasting Graves disease (TCRdb year 2021). Sample time point, as interpreted from the label and publication: persistent/refractory GD, antithyroid drugs over 5 years with positive TRAb. RNA was extracted from PBMCs in TRIzol for both TCR sequencing and RNA sequencing. The library came from multiplex PCR. Sequencing took place on an Illumina HiSeq 4000. iRepertoire HTBI primers and Arm-PCR amplification of CDR3 regions were used to construct TCR beta libraries. In TCRdb, the public reads were trimmed at Q25 with fastp and aligned with MiXCR, with productive beta chains retained. Entries that share a CDR3 protein sequence are merged under the most common genes and DNA. Counted in this sample were 300,000 to 400,000 distinct CDR3 sequences; roughly a fifth of them appeared once. The ten largest clonotypes hold 29% of the sample.

Sample: peripheral blood mononuclear cells (PBMCs), taken when the disease was refractory, from a patient treated with antithyroid drugs. All receptors derive from a female donor with Graves disease.

This clonotype was detected many times. The rearrangement joins TRBV15 to TRBJ2-4; either TRBD1 or TRBD2 may fit D (6 bases each). The germline CDR1 and CDR2 sequences are LNHNV and YYDKDF (reference sequence). This CDR3 is 15 amino acids long. The V end was cut by 0 bases, the J end by 8 bases, with 14 bases between. The CDR3, as DNA: TGTGCCACCAGCAGAGAAGGAGGGCAGGGGTACATTCAGTACTTC. This codes for CATSREGGQGYIQYF.

The rearrangement links TRBV29-1 to TRBJ2-3, with 9 bases aligning to TRBD1. V gave up 3 bases and J gave up 4 bases; unmatched junction bases: 11. The CDR3 has 16 residues. In germline, CDR1 is SQVTM, CDR2 ANQGSEA. Written as DNA, the CDR3 is TGCAGCGTTGATAGGGGGACAGGGTATAAGGCAGATACGCAGTATTTT. Translating it yields CSVDRGTGYKADTQYF.

Points on this clonotype: Possible read error: a much larger clone is one base away. The chain carries TRBV2 and TRBJ2-7; 8 positions match TRBD1. V was pared by 8 bases and J by 4 bases, with 7 bases of the junction left unmatched. Germline CDR1 reads SNHLY; CDR2 reads FYNNEI. This CDR3 region has 13 residues. The CDR3 coding sequence is TGTGCCAGCGACTTAACAGGGGGATACGAGCAGTACTTC. Translating gives CASDLTGGYEQYF.

The CDR3 region has the DNA TGTGCCAGCAGCTTAGAAAACATTCAGTACTTC. As protein: CASSLENIQYF. The chain joins TRBV7-9 to TRBJ2-4; D remains unclear. Germline V gives CDR1 SEHNR, CDR2 FQNEAQ (reference sequence). V was clipped by 1 base and J by 5 bases, with 0 bases between them. This CDR3 contains 11 residues.

This clonotype was picked up many times. The chain combines TRBV7-8 with TRBJ1-1, with D perhaps TRBD1 (5 bases). The CDR3 runs to 16 residues. Trimming took 0 bases from V and 4 from J, leaving 15 bases between them. CDR1 and CDR2 from the germline V gene are SGHVS and FQNEAQ. The CDR3 spells CASSLAPGRVGTEAFF. CDR3 DNA: TGTGCCAGCAGCTTAGCCCCCGGCAGGGTGGGCACTGAAGCTTTCTTT.

Many counts were recorded for this clonotype. The chain links TRBV12-3 or TRBV12-4 to TRBJ2-7, with D unresolved. V was trimmed by 2 bases and J by 3 bases, leaving 8 bases between them. This CDR3 has 13 residues. CDR3 protein: CASSLIGNYEQYF. The CDR3 DNA sequence: TGTGCCAGCAGTTTAATAGGGAACTACGAGCAGTACTTC.

This clonotype was detected ten times or more. CDR3 DNA sequence: TGTGCCAGCAGTTTTCTACCCCTAAAAGGACAGACTGAGGCTGAAGCTTTCTTT. Its translation: CASSFLPLKGQTEAEAFF. V usage is TRBV28 and J usage is TRBJ1-1, with TRBD1 as a possible D gene (6 bases). V was shortened by 3 bases and J by 6 bases, with 26 bases between the two germline ends. The CDR3 has 18 amino acids. CDR1 and CDR2 (germline): MDHEN, SYDVKM.

The chain joins TRBV5-1 to TRBJ1-1; D perhaps matches TRBD1 (5 bases). This CDR3 contains 13 residues. The germline V and J ends were trimmed by 1 base and 5 bases, with 9 bases remaining between them. Germline V gene data show CDR1 as SGHRS and CDR2 as YFSETQ. The CDR3 here is CASSLSRGTEAFF. The CDR3 bases are TGCGCCAGCAGCTTGTCCCGGGGGACTGAAGCTTTCTTT.

The V gene is TRBV30, the J gene TRBJ1-1; 7 nucleotides agree with TRBD1. The CDR3 covers 13 residues. J gave up 7 bases and V 0 bases, and 5 bases lay outside the gene matches. In germline, CDR1 is GTSNPN, CDR2 SVGIG (reference sequence). The CDR3 spells CAWSVNRGSEAFF. CDR3 DNA: TGTGCCTGGAGTGTAAACAGGGGTAGTGAAGCTTTCTTT.

This clonotype was counted a few times. V is TRBV25-1 and J is TRBJ2-2, with D possibly being TRBD2 (6 bases). Trimming pared 5 bases from V and 3 bases from J, leaving 19 bases between. From germline, CDR1 is MGHDK and CDR2 SYGVNS. The CDR3 is 17 amino acids. The CDR3 nucleotides read TGTGCCAGCAGTTTCTTAACGGCTAGCGAGTACACCGGGGAGCTGTTTTTT. This translates into CASSFLTASEYTGELFF. Using reference TRBV25-1 and TRBJ2-2 for the parts outside the CDR3, the full variable domain is EADIYQTPRYLVIGTGKKITLECSQTMGHDKMYWYQQDPGMELHLIHYSYGVNSTEKGDLSSESTVSRIRTEHFPLTLESARPSHTSQYLCASSFLTASEYTGELFFGEGSRLTVL.

This clonotype occurred many times. The rearrangement joins TRBV6-1 to TRBJ1-1; D gene unclear. Germline CDR1 and CDR2: MNHNS and SASEGT. The V end lost 6 bases, the J end lost 2 bases, and 10 bases lay between the germline ends. The CDR3 covers 13 residues. In DNA form, the CDR3 reads TGTGCCAGCAGGAGACCTTTAAACACTGAAGCTTTCTTT. It encodes CASRRPLNTEAFF.

This clonotype was found a few times. A read error may explain this, as a much larger clone is one base away. V is TRBV6-2 or TRBV6-3 and J is TRBJ2-2, with TRBD2 identical over 7 bases. The CDR3 is made up of 15 amino acids. CDR1 and CDR2 (germline): MNHEY, SVGEGT. CDR3 DNA sequence: TGTGCCAACAGTCGCCGCGGGGGAGAATACGGGGAGCTGTTTTTT. This encodes CANSRRGGEYGELFF.

The chain employs TRBV20-1 and TRBJ1-2; TRBD1 agrees at 10 bases. Germline assignment: CDR1 DFQATT and CDR2 SNEGSKA (reference sequence). J gave up 8 bases and V 5 bases, and 11 bases lay outside the gene matches. The CDR3 loop spans 14 amino acids. The CDR3 DNA reads TGCAGTGCTGCAGGAAGACAGGGGGCCGGGGGCTACACCTTC. This sequence encodes CSAAGRQGAGGYTF.

Note on this clonotype: Possible read error: a much larger clone is one base away. The chain couples TRBV6-2 or TRBV6-3 to TRBJ2-7, with TRBD2 as a possible D gene (5 bases). Looked up from germline, CDR1 is MNHEY and CDR2 is SVGEGT. Trimming left V 6 bases short and J 6 bases short, with 15 bases between. The CDR3 runs to 13 residues. This CDR3 reads CASSSGEGGEQYF. CDR3 nucleotides: TGTGCCAGCAGCTCCGGTGAGGGCGGCGAGCAGTACTTC.

This clonotype was picked up many times. This sequence joins TRBV28 and TRBJ1-2, with unresolved D. Germline CDR1 MDHEN, CDR2 SYDVKM. Trimming pared 3 bases from V and 7 bases from J, leaving 12 bases between. The CDR3 is 13 residues long. This chain's CDR3 is CASSLQVQSGYTF. The CDR3 region has the DNA TGTGCCAGCAGTTTGCAGGTGCAAAGTGGCTACACCTTC.

This clonotype was recorded only once. The chain carries TRBV20-1 and TRBJ2-7, with 14 bases matching TRBD2. Looked up from germline, CDR1 is DFQATT and CDR2 is SNEGSKA (reference sequence). The CDR3 consists of 20 residues. With 0 bases clipped from V and 0 bases from J, the junction kept 13 bases outside the gene matches. The CDR3 spells CSARELVSATSGRDSYEQYF. The CDR3 DNA sequence: TGCAGTGCTAGAGAATTAGTATCCGCGACTAGCGGGAGGGACTCCTACGAGCAGTACTTC.

This clonotype was recorded many times. The chain employs TRBV20-1 and TRBJ1-4; D possibly corresponds to TRBD1 (6 bases). The CDR3 sequence is 14 residues long. Germline CDR1 is DFQATT and CDR2 is SNEGSKA (reference sequence). V lost 3 bases and J lost 6, with 14 bases in between. CDR3: CSASDKRTDEKLFF. The CDR3 nucleotides read TGCAGTGCTAGTGACAAACGGACAGATGAAAAACTGTTTTTT.

The table lists this clonotype with a few counts. This chain uses TRBV6-1 with TRBJ2-1; D gene unclear. Germline assignment: CDR1 MNHNS and CDR2 SASEGT. This CDR3 contains 17 residues. Trimming left V 0 bases short and J 3 bases short, with 15 bases between. The CDR3 spells CASSEALGSANYNEQFF. The CDR3 region has the DNA TGTGCCAGCAGTGAAGCGCTTGGGTCAGCGAACTACAATGAGCAGTTCTTC.

This clonotype showed up just a few times. V and J are TRBV30 and TRBJ2-7, with TRBD1 as a possible D gene (6 bases). The V end lost 2 bases, the J end lost 4 bases, and 18 bases lay between the germline ends. The CDR3 has 15 amino acids. The germline gives CDR1 GTSNPN, CDR2 SVGIG (reference sequence). DNA for the CDR3: TGTGCCTGGAGTATCTCCGGGACATTCCCTTACGAGCAGTACTTC. Its translation: CAWSISGTFPYEQYF.

Worth noting for this clonotype: A much larger clone differs by one base, so this may be a read error. The chain couples TRBV3-1 to TRBJ2-3; D gene unclear. The CDR3 is 11 residues long. Per the germline V gene, CDR1 is LGHDT and CDR2 is YNNKEL (reference sequence). V dropped 5 bases and J dropped 2 bases, with 2 bases sitting between them. CDR3 in amino acids: CASSITDTQYF. The CDR3 bases are TGTGCCAGCAGCATCACAGATACGCAGTATTTT.

This clonotype has a count of ten or more. This chain uses TRBV10-3 with TRBJ1-1; D unresolved. The CDR3 length is 15 residues. Trimming cost V 1 base and J 0 bases, with 9 bases left between them. The germline V gene has CDR1 ENHRY and CDR2 SYGVKD. CDR3 in DNA: TGTGCCATCAGTGAGTTGAGAGGGCTGAACACTGAAGCTTTCTTT. This translates into CAISELRGLNTEAFF.

In its sample, this clonotype was seen many times. The chain combines TRBV3-1 with TRBJ2-7; 8 bases align to TRBD2. The CDR3 loop spans 16 amino acids. The germline CDR1 and CDR2 sequences are LGHDT and YNNKEL (reference sequence). Trimming at V came to 1 base and at J to 2 bases, leaving 7 bases not matched to a gene. This CDR3 is CASSQGMSGSAYEQYF. CDR3 nucleotide sequence: TGTGCCAGCAGCCAAGGTATGAGCGGGAGTGCCTACGAGCAGTACTTC.

This chain links TRBV7-9 with TRBJ1-1; 9 bases map to TRBD1. With V trimmed by 4 bases and J by 7 bases, 7 bases remained unmatched. The CDR3 is 14 amino acids. CDR1 SEHNR and CDR2 FQNEAQ come from the germline V gene (reference sequence). CDR3 nucleotide sequence: TGTGCCAGCAGCTGGGGGACAGGGTATGTTGAAGCTTTCTTT. Protein: CASSWGTGYVEAFF.